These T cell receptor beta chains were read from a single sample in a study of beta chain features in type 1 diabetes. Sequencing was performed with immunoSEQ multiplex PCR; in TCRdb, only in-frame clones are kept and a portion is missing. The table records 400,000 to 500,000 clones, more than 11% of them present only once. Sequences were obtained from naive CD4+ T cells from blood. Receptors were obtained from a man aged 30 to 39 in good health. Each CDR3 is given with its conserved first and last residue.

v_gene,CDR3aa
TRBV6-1,CASDRAGGPDTQYF
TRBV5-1,CASSLARRDHEQYF
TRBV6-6,CASTLVLGVPQHF
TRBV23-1,CASSPGLAGDEDTQYF
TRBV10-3,CAISVSGAGNQPQHF
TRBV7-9,CASSTTPFRLAWQETQYF
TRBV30,CAWSRGRQETQYF
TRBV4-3,CASSQGRTGANVLTF
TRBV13,CASSQGSGQYF
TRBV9,CASSAPRRFPPDTQYF
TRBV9,CASSGRLTGFYGYTF
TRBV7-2,CASSLGTDTQYF
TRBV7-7,CASSLAPGQNNEQFF
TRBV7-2,CASSLPGRATGELFF
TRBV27,CASRASGPTDTQYF
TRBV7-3,CASSSPGGGEQFF
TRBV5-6,CASSLVSDTQYF
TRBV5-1,CASSPEGRAKNIQYF
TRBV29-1,CSVFLKQGVVDEQYF
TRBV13,CASSLRLGGTGELFF
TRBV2,CASRLAVRDTQYF
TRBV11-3,CASSLILSGSFETQYF
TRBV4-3,CASSGWGQETTEAFF